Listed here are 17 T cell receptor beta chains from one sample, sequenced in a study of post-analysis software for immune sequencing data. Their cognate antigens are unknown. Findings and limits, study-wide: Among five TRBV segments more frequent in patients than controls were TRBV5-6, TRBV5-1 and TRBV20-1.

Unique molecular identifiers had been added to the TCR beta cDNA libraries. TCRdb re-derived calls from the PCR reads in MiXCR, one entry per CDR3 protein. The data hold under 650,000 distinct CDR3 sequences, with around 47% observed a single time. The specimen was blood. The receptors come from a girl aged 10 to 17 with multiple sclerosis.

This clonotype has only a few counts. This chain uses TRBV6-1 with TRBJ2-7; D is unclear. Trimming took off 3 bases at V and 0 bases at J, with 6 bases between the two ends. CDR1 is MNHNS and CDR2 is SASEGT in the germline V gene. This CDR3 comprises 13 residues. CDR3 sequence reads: CASSDQDSYEQYF. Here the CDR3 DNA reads TGTGCCAGCAGTGACCAGGACTCCTACGAGCAGTACTTC.

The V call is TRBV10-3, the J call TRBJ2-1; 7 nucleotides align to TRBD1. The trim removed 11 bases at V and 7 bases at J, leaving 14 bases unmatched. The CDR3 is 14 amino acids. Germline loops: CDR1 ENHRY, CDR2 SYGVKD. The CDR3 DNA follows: TGTGCCCTTCGAGGGGGCCCAAGTGTGAATGAGCAGTTCTTC. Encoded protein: CALRGGPSVNEQFF.

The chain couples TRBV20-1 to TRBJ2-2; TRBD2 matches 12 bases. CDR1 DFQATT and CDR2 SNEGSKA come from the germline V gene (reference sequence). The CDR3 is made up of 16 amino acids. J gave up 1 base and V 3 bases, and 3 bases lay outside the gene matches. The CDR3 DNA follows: TGCAGTGCTAGGGCTAGCGGGGGGGAGAACACCGGGGAGCTGTTTTTT. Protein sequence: CSARASGGENTGELFF.

The CDR3 protein is CSARRDWDRNEQYF. The CDR3 DNA follows: TGCAGTGCTAGACGGGACTGGGATCGGAATGAGCAGTACTTC. The rearrangement joins TRBV20-1 to TRBJ2-5; tentative D call: TRBD2 (6 bases). From germline, CDR1 is DFQATT and CDR2 SNEGSKA (reference sequence). This CDR3 spans 14 amino acids. Trimming took off 2 bases at V and 11 bases at J, with 21 bases between the two ends.

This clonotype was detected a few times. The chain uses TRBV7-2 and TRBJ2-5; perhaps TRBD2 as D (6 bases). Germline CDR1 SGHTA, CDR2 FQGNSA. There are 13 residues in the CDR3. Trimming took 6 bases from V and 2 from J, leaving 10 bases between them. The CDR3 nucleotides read TGTGCCAGCAGATCGGGGGTACAAGAGACCCAGTACTTC. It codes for CASRSGVQETQYF.

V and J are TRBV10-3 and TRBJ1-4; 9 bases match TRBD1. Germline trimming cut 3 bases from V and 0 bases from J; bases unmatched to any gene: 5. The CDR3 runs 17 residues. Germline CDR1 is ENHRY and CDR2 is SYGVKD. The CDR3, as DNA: TGTGCCATCAGTGAAAGGACAGGGGTAGCAACTAATGAAAAACTGTTTTTT. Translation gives CAISERTGVATNEKLFF.

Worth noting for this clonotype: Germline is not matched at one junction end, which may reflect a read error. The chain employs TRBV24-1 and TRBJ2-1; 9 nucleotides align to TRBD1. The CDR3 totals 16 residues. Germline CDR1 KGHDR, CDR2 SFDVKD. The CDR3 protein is CATSDYPGQGYSEQFF. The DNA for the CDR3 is TGTGCCACCAGTGATTATCCGGGACAGGGATACAGTGAGCAGTTCTTC.

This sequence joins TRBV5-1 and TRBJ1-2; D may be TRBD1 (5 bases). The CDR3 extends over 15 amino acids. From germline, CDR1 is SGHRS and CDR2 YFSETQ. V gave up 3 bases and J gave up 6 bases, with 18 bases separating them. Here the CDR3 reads CASSSTLDRLNGYTF. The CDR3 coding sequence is TGCGCCAGCAGCTCAACCCTTGACAGATTGAATGGCTACACCTTC.

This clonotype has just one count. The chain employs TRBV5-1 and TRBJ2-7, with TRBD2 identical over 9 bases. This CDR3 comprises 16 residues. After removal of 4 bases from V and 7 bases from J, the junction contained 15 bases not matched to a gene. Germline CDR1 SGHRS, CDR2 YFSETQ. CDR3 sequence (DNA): TGCGCCAGCAGCACCCCAAGGCGGGAGGGCCGGGATGAGCAGTACTTC. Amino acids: CASSTPRREGRDEQYF.

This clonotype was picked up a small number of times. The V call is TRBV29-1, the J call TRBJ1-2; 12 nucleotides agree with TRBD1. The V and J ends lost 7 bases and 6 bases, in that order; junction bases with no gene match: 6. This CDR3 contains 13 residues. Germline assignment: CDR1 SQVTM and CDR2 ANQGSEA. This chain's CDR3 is CSAPGQGAHGYTF. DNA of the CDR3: TGCAGCGCCCCGGGACAGGGGGCGCATGGCTACACCTTC.

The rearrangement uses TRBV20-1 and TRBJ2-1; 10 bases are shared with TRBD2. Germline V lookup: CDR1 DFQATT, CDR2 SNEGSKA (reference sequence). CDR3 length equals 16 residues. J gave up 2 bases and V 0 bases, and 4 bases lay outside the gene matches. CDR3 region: CSARDPGTSAYNEQFF. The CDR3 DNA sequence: TGCAGTGCTAGAGACCCCGGGACTAGCGCCTACAATGAGCAGTTCTTC.

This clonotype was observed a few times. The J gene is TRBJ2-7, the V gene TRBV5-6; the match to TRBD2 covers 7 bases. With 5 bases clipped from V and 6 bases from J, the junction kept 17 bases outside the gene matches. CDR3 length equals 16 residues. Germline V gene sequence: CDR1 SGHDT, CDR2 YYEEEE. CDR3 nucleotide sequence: TGTGCCAGCAGTCCCGGGCGGGGGAGCTTCTTGGGCGAGCAGTACTTC. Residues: CASSPGRGSFLGEQYF.

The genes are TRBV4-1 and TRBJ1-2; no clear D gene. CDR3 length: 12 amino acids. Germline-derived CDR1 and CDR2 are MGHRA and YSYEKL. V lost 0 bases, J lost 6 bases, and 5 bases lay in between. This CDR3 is CASSQEWDGYTF. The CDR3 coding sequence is TGCGCCAGCAGCCAAGAATGGGATGGCTACACCTTC.

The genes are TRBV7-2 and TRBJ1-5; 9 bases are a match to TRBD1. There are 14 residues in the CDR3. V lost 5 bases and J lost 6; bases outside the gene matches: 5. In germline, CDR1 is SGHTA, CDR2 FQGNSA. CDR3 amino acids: CASSPDRGGQPQHF. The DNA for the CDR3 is TGTGCCAGCAGCCCGGACAGGGGCGGTCAGCCCCAGCATTTT. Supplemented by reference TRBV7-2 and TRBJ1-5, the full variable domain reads GAGVSQSPSNKVTEKGKDVELRCDPISGHTALYWYRQSLGQGLEFLIYFQGNSAPDKSGLPSDRFSAERTGGSVSTLTIQRTQQEDSAVYLCASSPDRGGQPQHFGDGTRLSIL.

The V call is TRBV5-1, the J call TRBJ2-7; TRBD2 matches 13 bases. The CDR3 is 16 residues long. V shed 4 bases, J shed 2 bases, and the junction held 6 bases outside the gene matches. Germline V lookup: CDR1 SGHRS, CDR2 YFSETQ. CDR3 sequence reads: CASSPRLAGGPYEQYF. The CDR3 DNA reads TGCGCCAGCAGCCCTCGACTAGCGGGGGGACCCTACGAGCAGTACTTC.

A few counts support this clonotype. The CDR3 reads CASSYPQGSGSRNEQFF. The CDR3 DNA sequence: TGTGCCAGCAGTTACCCGCAAGGGAGCGGGAGTAGAAATGAGCAGTTCTTC. The chain combines TRBV6-5 with TRBJ2-1; 8 nucleotides line up with TRBD2. With 2 bases clipped from V and 7 bases from J, the junction kept 13 bases outside the gene matches. Germline loops: CDR1 MNHEY, CDR2 SVGAGI. This CDR3 region has 17 residues.

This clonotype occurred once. This chain's CDR3 is CASSYRLAGDHTDTQYF. The CDR3 DNA reads as TGTGCCAGCAGCTACCGACTAGCGGGGGACCACACAGATACGCAGTATTTT. The chain joins TRBV11-2 to TRBJ2-3; 12 nucleotides agree with TRBD2. Germline V gene sequence: CDR1 SGHAT, CDR2 FQNNGV. The V and J ends lost 4 bases and 2 bases, in that order; junction bases with no gene match: 7. The CDR3 sequence is 17 residues long.